This record looks at one T cell receptor (beta chain) sequence and its context. Its target is unknown. Time point here: pre-treatment sample, taken before nivolumab and TIL therapy. The data were obtained in a study of TIL therapy for anti-PD-1-resistant metastatic lung cancer. Study overall: Tumors had a median PD-L1 proportion score of approximately 6.4%. General study points: Infused TIL clonotypes partially replaced the baseline blood repertoire, then decayed over months.

Sequencing used immunoSEQ v3. Libraries were prepared by immunoSEQ multiplex PCR; TCRdb keeps only in-frame clonotypes and omits some of them. The sample records approximately 40,000 clones, over 70% being singletons. This TCR was sampled from a person between 25 and 80 years old with non-small cell lung cancer. Sequenced here: blood, sampled at baseline.

CDR3 DNA: TGTGCCAGTAGTATTGAGGTCGGACTAGCCTACACCGGGGAGCTGTTTTTT. Its translation: CASSIEVGLAYTGELFF. The V and J genes are TRBV19 and TRBJ2-2; 8 bases match TRBD2. CDR3 size: 17 residues. With 3 bases clipped from V and 3 bases from J, the junction kept 9 bases outside the gene matches. Germline V gene sequence: CDR1 LNHDA, CDR2 SQIVND (reference sequence).